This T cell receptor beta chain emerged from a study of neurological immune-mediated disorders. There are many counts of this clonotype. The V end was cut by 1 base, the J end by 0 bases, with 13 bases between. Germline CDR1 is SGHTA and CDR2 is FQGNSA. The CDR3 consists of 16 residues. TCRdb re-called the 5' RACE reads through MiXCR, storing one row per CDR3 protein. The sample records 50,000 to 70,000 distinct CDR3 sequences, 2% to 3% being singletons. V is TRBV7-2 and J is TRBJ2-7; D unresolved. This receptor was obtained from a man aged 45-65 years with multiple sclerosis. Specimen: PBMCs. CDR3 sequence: CASSLEGSTPSYEQYF. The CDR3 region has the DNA TGTGCCAGCAGCTTAGAGGGTTCTACCCCCTCCTACGAGCAGTACTTC.